The present T cell receptor beta chain was sequenced within a study of T cell changes during pregnancy in multiple sclerosis. CDR3 size: 17 residues. CDR1 is WNHNN and CDR2 is SYGVQD in the germline V gene (reference sequence). V was trimmed by 8 bases and J by 0 bases, leaving 22 bases between them. Only in-frame clones appear in the TCRdb table, and some are missing; sequencing was by immunoSEQ multiplex PCR. The sample consists of over 45,000 clones, approximately 90% of them appearing once. The chain employs TRBV10-1 and TRBJ1-1, with a possible D match to TRBD1 (5 bases). Source: peripheral blood, taken in the third trimester of pregnancy. The clonotype comes from a female donor in good health, enrolled as a control in a pregnancy study. CDR3 coding DNA: TGCGCCAGCCCACGGGGAGGGGCAATCAAAATGAACACTGAAGCTTTCTTT. Amino acid sequence: CASPRGGAIKMNTEAFF.